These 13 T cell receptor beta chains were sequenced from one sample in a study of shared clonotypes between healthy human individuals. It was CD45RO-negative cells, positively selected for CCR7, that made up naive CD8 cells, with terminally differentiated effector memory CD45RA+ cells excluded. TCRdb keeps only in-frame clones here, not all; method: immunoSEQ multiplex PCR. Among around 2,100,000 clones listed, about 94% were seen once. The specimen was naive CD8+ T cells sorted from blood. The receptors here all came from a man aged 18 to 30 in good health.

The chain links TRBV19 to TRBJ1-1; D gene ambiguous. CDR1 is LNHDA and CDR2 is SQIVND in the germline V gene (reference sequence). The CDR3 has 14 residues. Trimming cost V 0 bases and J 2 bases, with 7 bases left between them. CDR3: CASSIDQGNTEAFF. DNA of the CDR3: TGTGCCAGTAGTATAGATCAAGGAAACACTGAAGCTTTCTTT.

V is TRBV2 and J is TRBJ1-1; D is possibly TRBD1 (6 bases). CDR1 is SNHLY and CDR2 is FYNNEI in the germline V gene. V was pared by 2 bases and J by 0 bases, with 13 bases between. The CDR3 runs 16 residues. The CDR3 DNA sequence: TGTGCCAGCAGTGAACCCGCCCAGGGGATGAACACTGAAGCTTTCTTT. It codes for CASSEPAQGMNTEAFF.

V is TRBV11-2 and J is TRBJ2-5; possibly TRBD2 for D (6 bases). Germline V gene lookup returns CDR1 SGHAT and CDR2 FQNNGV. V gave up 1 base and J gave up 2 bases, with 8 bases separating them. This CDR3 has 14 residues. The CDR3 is CASSLAGVQETQYF. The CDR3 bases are TGTGCCAGCAGCTTAGCGGGGGTGCAAGAGACCCAGTACTTC.

CDR3 in amino acids: CAWSVGAGTYEQYF. The CDR3 region has the DNA TGTGCCTGGAGTGTAGGGGCGGGGACCTACGAGCAGTACTTC. The V and J genes are TRBV30 and TRBJ2-5, with D tentatively TRBD2 (6 bases). The end of the DNA fits TRBJ2-7 better, so the J call may be wrong. CDR1 is GTSNPN and CDR2 is SVGIG in the germline V gene (reference sequence). The CDR3 loop spans 14 amino acids.

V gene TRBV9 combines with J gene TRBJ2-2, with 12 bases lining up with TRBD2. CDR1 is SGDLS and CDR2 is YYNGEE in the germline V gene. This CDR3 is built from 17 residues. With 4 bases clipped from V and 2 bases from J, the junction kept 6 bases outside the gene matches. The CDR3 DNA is TGTGCCAGCAGCTCCGGACTAGCGGGATATAACACCGGGGAGCTGTTTTTT. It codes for CASSSGLAGYNTGELFF.

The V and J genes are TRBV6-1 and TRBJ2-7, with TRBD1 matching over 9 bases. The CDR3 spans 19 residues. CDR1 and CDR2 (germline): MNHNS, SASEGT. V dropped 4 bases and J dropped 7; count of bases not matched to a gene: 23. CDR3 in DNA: TGTGCCAGCAGTGCAACCGGGACAGGGAGGTTCCCTACTACGTGGGAGCAGTACTTC. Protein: CASSATGTGRFPTTWEQYF.

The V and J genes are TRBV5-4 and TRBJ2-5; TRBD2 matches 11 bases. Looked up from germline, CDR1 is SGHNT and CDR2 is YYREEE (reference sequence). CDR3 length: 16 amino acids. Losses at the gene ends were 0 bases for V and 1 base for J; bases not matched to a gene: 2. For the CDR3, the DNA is TGTGCCAGCAGCTTGGAGGGACTAGCGGTCCAAGAGACCCAGTACTTC. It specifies CASSLEGLAVQETQYF.

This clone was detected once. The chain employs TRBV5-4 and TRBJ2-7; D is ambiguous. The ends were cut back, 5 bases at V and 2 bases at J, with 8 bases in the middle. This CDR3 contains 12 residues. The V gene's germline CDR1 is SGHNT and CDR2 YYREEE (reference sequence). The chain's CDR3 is CASRIFPYEQYF. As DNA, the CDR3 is TGTGCCAGCAGGATCTTTCCCTACGAGCAGTACTTC.

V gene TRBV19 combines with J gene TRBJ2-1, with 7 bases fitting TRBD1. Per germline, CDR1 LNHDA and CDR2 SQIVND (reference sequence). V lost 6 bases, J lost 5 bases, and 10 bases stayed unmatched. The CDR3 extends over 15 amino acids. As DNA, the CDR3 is TGTGCCAGTAGGGTTGACAGGGAGTGGGACAATGAGCAGTTCTTC. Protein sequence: CASRVDREWDNEQFF.

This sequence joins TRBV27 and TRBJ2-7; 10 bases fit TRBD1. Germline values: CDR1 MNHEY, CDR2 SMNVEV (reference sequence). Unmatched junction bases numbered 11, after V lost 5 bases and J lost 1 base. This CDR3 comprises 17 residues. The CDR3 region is CASSDRPGTGASYEQYF. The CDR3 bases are TGTGCCAGCAGTGACCGACCTGGGACAGGGGCGTCCTACGAGCAGTACTTC.

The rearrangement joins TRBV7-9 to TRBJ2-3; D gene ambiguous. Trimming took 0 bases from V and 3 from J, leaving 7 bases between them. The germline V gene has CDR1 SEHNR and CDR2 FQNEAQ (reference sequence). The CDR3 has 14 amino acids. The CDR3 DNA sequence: TGTGCCAGCAGCTTAGCGGGCGAAACAGATACGCAGTATTTT. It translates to CASSLAGETDTQYF.

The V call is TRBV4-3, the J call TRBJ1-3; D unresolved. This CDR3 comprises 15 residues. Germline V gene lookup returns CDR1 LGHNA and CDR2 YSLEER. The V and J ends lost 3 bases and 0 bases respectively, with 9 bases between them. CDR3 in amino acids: CASSHTELSGNTIYF. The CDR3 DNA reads TGCGCCAGCAGCCATACAGAACTCTCTGGAAACACCATATATTTT.

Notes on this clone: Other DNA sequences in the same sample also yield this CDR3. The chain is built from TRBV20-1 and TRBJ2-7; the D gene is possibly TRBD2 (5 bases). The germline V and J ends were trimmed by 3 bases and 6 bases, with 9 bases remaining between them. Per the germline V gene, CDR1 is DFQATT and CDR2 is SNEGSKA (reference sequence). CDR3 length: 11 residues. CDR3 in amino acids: CSARAGVEQYF. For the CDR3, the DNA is TGCAGTGCTAGGGCCGGGGTCGAGCAGTACTTC.